Presented here are 19 T cell receptor beta chains from one specimen sequenced in a study of CD8+ T cells in alopecia areata (dated by TCRdb to the late 2010s). Library prep was done by the immunoSEQ multiplex PCR assay. RNA was extracted from all samples and reverse transcribed into cDNA as template for TCR sequencing. TCRdb mirrors the immuneACCESS table, restricted to in-frame sequences. Some clones are absent from its copies; in checked studies, under half trace to an unresolved V gene, and the reason for the others is unknown. For this sample there are about 97,000 clones; 41% appear just once. Around 1.5% of the sample is in the top ten clones. The specimen was CD4+ T cells sorted from blood. The receptors were gathered from a human donor with alopecia areata.

This clone was observed a handful of times. CDR3 in DNA: TGTGCCAGCAGGAAAACAGGGGAGGCCTATGGCTACACCTTC. Amino acids: CASRKTGEAYGYTF. This chain uses TRBV28 with TRBJ1-2, with 7 bases that match TRBD1. The V gene's germline CDR1 is MDHEN and CDR2 SYDVKM. The CDR3 contains 14 residues. With 6 bases clipped from V and 4 bases from J, the junction kept 8 bases outside the gene matches.

In its sample, this clone was seen a few times. The genes are TRBV5-4 and TRBJ2-3; tentatively, D is TRBD1 (5 bases). Germline-derived CDR1 and CDR2 are SGHNT and YYREEE (reference sequence). The CDR3 contains 15 residues. V lost 2 bases and J 1 base, leaving 11 bases between the germline ends. The CDR3 DNA sequence: TGTGCCAGCAGCTTAGGGGCTGGCGGCACAGATACGCAGTATTTT. Its translation is CASSLGAGGTDTQYF.

The chain is built from TRBV5-1 and TRBJ2-7; maybe TRBD1 (6 bases). Germline V lookup: CDR1 SGHRS, CDR2 YFSETQ. The CDR3 is 14 amino acids. The germline V and J ends were trimmed by 0 bases and 2 bases, with 9 bases remaining between them. The CDR3 region is CASSLAGTTYEQYF. Written as DNA, the CDR3 is TGCGCCAGCAGCTTGGCCGGGACAACCTACGAGCAGTACTTC.

The V gene is TRBV29-1, the J gene TRBJ2-1, with no clear D. CDR3 length: 13 amino acids. Germline CDR1 and CDR2: SQVTM and ANQGSEA. CDR3 amino acids: CSFSPFSYNEQFF. CDR3 nucleotides: TGCAGTTTCAGTCCTTTCTCCTACAATGAGCAGTTCTTC.

V is TRBV7-8 and J is TRBJ2-1, with 9 bases aligning to TRBD2. This CDR3 spans 16 amino acids. The V and J ends lost 3 bases and 7 bases, in that order; junction bases with no gene match: 10. CDR1 is SGHVS and CDR2 is FQNEAQ in the germline V gene. CDR3 amino acids: CASSFAGGRVGNEQFF. The CDR3 DNA is TGTGCCAGCAGCTTCGCTGGCGGGAGGGTCGGTAATGAGCAGTTCTTC.

This clone was seen only a few times. For the CDR3, the DNA is TGTGCCAGCAGTTTACTCGGGGACGAAAAACTGTTTTTT. Its translation: CASSLLGDEKLFF. The chain carries TRBV28 and TRBJ1-4; D might be TRBD1 (5 bases). Germline V lookup: CDR1 MDHEN, CDR2 SYDVKM. The CDR3 covers 13 residues. V gave up 2 bases and J gave up 8 bases, with 9 bases separating them.

This rearrangement joins TRBV30 to TRBJ2-6; D possibly corresponds to TRBD2 (6 bases). The CDR3 is made up of 15 amino acids. Trimming cost V 5 bases and J 5 bases, with 16 bases left between them. Germline CDR1 GTSNPN, CDR2 SVGIG (reference sequence). This CDR3 reads CAWAYGGGRANVLTF. CDR3 bases: TGTGCCTGGGCTTACGGGGGAGGACGGGCCAACGTCCTGACTTTC.

The V call is TRBV5-1, the J call TRBJ2-3; maybe TRBD2 (5 bases). CDR3 length: 16 residues. CDR1 is SGHRS, CDR2 YFSETQ, per germline. V lost 4 bases and J 0 bases, leaving 15 bases between the germline ends. CDR3 sequence: CASSPSPGLSTDTQYF. The DNA of the CDR3 is TGCGCCAGCAGCCCTAGTCCGGGATTGAGCACAGATACGCAGTATTTT.

This clone was counted between two and nine times. V is TRBV28 and J is TRBJ2-1; 10 bases match TRBD2. Germline V lookup: CDR1 MDHEN, CDR2 SYDVKM. CDR3 length: 15 residues. V lost 6 bases and J lost 8; bases outside the gene matches: 10. CDR3 nucleotide sequence: TGTGCCAGCAGGGGTCTTAGCGGGAGGAGAGATGAGCAGTTCTTC. Its translation: CASRGLSGRRDEQFF.

This clone was observed a few times. The same CDR3 is also encoded by other DNA sequences in this sample. The chain combines TRBV7-2 with TRBJ2-5, with D unclear. V was clipped by 0 bases and J by 2 bases, with 7 bases between them. Germline loops: CDR1 SGHTA, CDR2 FQGNSA. This CDR3 contains 14 residues. The CDR3 DNA sequence: TGTGCCAGCAGCTTAGCGGGCAGACAAGAGACCCAGTACTTC. Protein: CASSLAGRQETQYF. The full variable domain, its missing parts supplied by reference TRBV7-2 and TRBJ2-5, is GAGVSQSPSNKVTEKGKDVELRCDPISGHTALYWYRQSLGQGLEFLIYFQGNSAPDKSGLPSDRFSAERTGGSVSTLTIQRTQQEDSAVYLCASSLAGRQETQYFGPGTRLLVL.

This clone came up a few times. The chain links TRBV10-3 to TRBJ2-5, with unresolved D. V dropped 10 bases and J dropped 5 bases, with 8 bases sitting between them. Germline CDR1 reads ENHRY; CDR2 reads SYGVKD. The CDR3 extends over 10 amino acids. CDR3 residues: CATGRETQYF. CDR3 sequence (DNA): TGTGCCACCGGGCGGGAGACCCAGTACTTC.

This clone occurred a few times. The chain combines TRBV18 with TRBJ2-7; 7 nucleotides align to TRBD1. There are 15 residues in the CDR3. The V and J ends lost 5 bases and 0 bases, in that order; junction bases with no gene match: 7. The germline V gene encodes CDR1 KGHSH and CDR2 LQKENI. CDR3 protein: CASSATGDSSYEQYF. The CDR3 nucleotides are TGTGCCAGCTCAGCCACAGGGGACAGCTCCTACGAGCAGTACTTC.

V gene TRBV10-2 combines with J gene TRBJ2-4; D might be TRBD1 (6 bases). Germline lookup yields CDR1 WSHSY and CDR2 SAAADI. Trimming removed 6 bases from V and 8 bases from J, with 14 bases in between. The CDR3 sequence is 13 residues long. CDR3 region: CASRVDRIDIQYF. The CDR3 bases are TGCGCCAGCAGGGTTGACAGGATAGACATTCAGTACTTC.

The genes are TRBV18 and TRBJ2-3; D may be TRBD2 (5 bases). V lost 2 bases to trimming and J lost 3 bases, with 12 bases between them. Germline CDR1 and CDR2: KGHSH and LQKENI. This CDR3 region has 15 residues. The CDR3, as DNA: TGTGCCAGCTCACCAGCGGGCCGGCGGACAGATACGCAGTATTTT. Protein product: CASSPAGRRTDTQYF.

V is TRBV7-8 and J is TRBJ1-2; D is possibly TRBD1 (5 bases). Germline V CDR1 and CDR2: SGHVS, FQNEAQ. The CDR3 is made up of 14 amino acids. V shed 0 bases and J shed 5 bases, with 10 bases lying between them. In nucleotides, the CDR3 is TGTGCCAGCAGCTTAGCCGGGGCGATATATGGCTACACCTTC. This sequence encodes CASSLAGAIYGYTF. Full variable domain (outside the CDR3, taken from reference TRBV7-8 and TRBJ1-2): GAGVSQSPRYKVAKRGQDVALRCDPISGHVSLFWYQQALGQGPEFLTYFQNEAQLDKSGLPSDRFFAERPEGSVSTLKIQRTQQEDSAVYLCASSLAGAIYGYTFGSGTRLTVV.

The chain is built from TRBV30 and TRBJ1-6; unclear D gene. CDR1 and CDR2 (germline): GTSNPN, SVGIG (reference sequence). V gave up 2 bases and J gave up 9 bases, with 17 bases separating them. CDR3 length: 15 residues. The CDR3 nucleotides read TGTGCCTGGAGTTACCCGGGGAGGTTTTCTTCACCCCTCCACTTT. Translated: CAWSYPGRFSSPLHF.

The V gene is TRBV4-3, the J gene TRBJ2-2, with TRBD1 matching over 8 bases. V lost 4 bases, J lost 1 base, and 5 bases stayed unmatched. The CDR3 covers 16 residues. Germline CDR1 LGHNA, CDR2 YSLEER. Here the CDR3 reads CASSRRDRLNTGELFF. The CDR3 region has the DNA TGCGCCAGCAGCCGAAGGGACAGGCTGAACACCGGGGAGCTGTTTTTT.

This clone was seen a few times. Additional DNA sequences in this sample encode the identical CDR3. The V and J genes are TRBV19 and TRBJ1-1, with D possibly TRBD1 on 6 matching bases. V lost 2 bases and J 5 bases, leaving 12 bases between the germline ends. CDR3 size: 14 residues. CDR1 LNHDA and CDR2 SQIVND come from the germline V gene (reference sequence). Written as DNA, the CDR3 is TGTGCCAGTAGTATACCTGGGACAAATACTGAAGCTTTCTTT. The encoded protein is CASSIPGTNTEAFF.

The chain joins TRBV4-2 to TRBJ2-5; D may correspond to TRBD1 or TRBD2 (5 bases each). The CDR3 spans 16 residues. Trimming took 3 bases from V and 2 from J, leaving 16 bases between them. The germline CDR1 and CDR2 sequences are LGHNA and YNFKEQ. The CDR3 sequence is CASSQPVPGQQETQYF. In nucleotides, the CDR3 is TGTGCCAGCAGCCAGCCGGTCCCGGGGCAGCAAGAGACCCAGTACTTC.